These T cell receptor beta chains were read from a single sample in a study of T cell responses to AZD1222 COVID-19 vaccine. Here immunoSEQ multiplex PCR was the method, and the copy in TCRdb shows in-frame clones only, minus some. The sample lists 80,000 to 100,000 clones, roughly 88% occurring once. The sequencing here drew on peripheral blood, taken 28 days after the second AZD1222 dose. These receptors came from an adult who received the AZD1222 COVID-19 vaccine. CDR3s include the opening cysteine and the closing phenylalanine or tryptophan.

v_call cdr3_aa
TRBV5-1 CASSAQETPTF
TRBV12-3/TRBV12-4 CASSVGFGYEQYF
TRBV19 CAILTKNTEAFF
TRBV6-6 CASSPLTNSGEQFF
TRBV4-3 CASSQDGSKGGEQFF
TRBV19 CASSSQSQETQYF
TRBV27 CASSLSGGGNYGYTF
TRBV7-2 CASSSLGLAGTYEQYF
TRBV1 CTSSQAGTGGLSPNEKLFF
TRBV15 CATRAGITTNEKLFF
TRBV7-8 CASRQDRGPGYEQYF
TRBV7-2 CASSPRTGSDEQYF
TRBV5-6 CASSLGVTGQPQHF
TRBV6-5 CASSTGSETQYF
TRBV7-2 CASSPQTGGTYEQYF
TRBV9 CASSAGLAGAQETQYF
TRBV15 CATSRDRYNYGYTF
TRBV27 CASSFAGTANEKLFF
TRBV28 CASSEGTGNYGYTF
TRBV30 CAWSTLRQETQYF
TRBV11-2 CASSQSSGRDYNEQFF
TRBV18 CASSPPPATNEKLFF
TRBV6-5 CASHRGLGGNQPQHF
TRBV3-1/TRBV3-2 CASSQDGGRHNEQFF